This T cell receptor beta chain stems from a study of blood T cell repertoires in COVID-19. Study context: The United States, Italy and Spain were the sources of the acute and convalescent COVID-19 samples. Nucleic acid was either cDNA or gDNA, and it came from T cells, B-cell-depleted T cells, or PBMCs.

Ages ranged from about 18 to 89 years, with residence in 20 to 30 US areas. Clinical history as reported by participants underpinned cohort assignment. The data were produced by immunoSEQ multiplex PCR, yet TCRdb's version contains in-frame clones alone and is incomplete. Among 150,000 to 200,000 clones listed, 83% were seen once. The source of this sequence is a woman between 45 and 60 years old in a cohort exposed to, infected with or recovered from COVID-19 (not recorded which). The sample was PBMCs or T cells enriched from blood (not recorded which).

The CDR3 DNA sequence: TGTGCCAGTAGTATTGCTACTAGCACAGATACGCAGTATTTT. It encodes CASSIATSTDTQYF. The gene calls are TRBV19 and TRBJ2-3, with no clear D. Germline values: CDR1 LNHDA, CDR2 SQIVND (reference sequence). V was shortened by 3 bases and J by 0 bases, with 7 bases between the two germline ends. This CDR3 has 14 amino acids.